This T cell receptor beta chain originates from a study of T cell repertoires in cytomegalovirus infection. Study overall: Public TCR beta signatures were indicative of both CMV infection and a matching HLA type.

TCRdb reprocessed the reads via MiXCR and lists one record per CDR3 protein. This sample yields about 180,000 distinct CDR3 sequences, of which under 15% are seen a single time; 20% to 30% belongs to the top ten. The CDR3 covers 13 residues. Germline V gene data show CDR1 as SGHTA and CDR2 as FQGNSA. V was cut by 3 bases and J by 1 base, with 5 bases left in between. This clonotype was detected ten times or more. The sample comprised PBMCs. The chain has TRBV7-2 and TRBJ2-3; D unclear. The receptor's source is a human donor in good health (CMV status not recorded). Some clones in this sample may be carry-over from other donors' samples. Written as DNA, the CDR3 is TGTGCCAGCAGCTTTAGCCGCACAGATACGCAGTATTTT. Its translation: CASSFSRTDTQYF. Variable domain in full (rest from reference TRBV7-2 and TRBJ2-3): GAGVSQSPSNKVTEKGKDVELRCDPISGHTALYWYRQSLGQGLEFLIYFQGNSAPDKSGLPSDRFSAERTGGSVSTLTIQRTQQEDSAVYLCASSFSRTDTQYFGPGTRLTVL.